Here is one TCR beta chain with its context. What it recognizes is unknown. Germline V gives CDR1 SGHRS, CDR2 YFSETQ. Germline trimming cut 2 bases from V and 3 bases from J; bases unmatched to any gene: 3. CDR3 length: 14 amino acids. The data are from a study of cytomegalovirus exposure and HLA in healthy donors. Study as a whole: The platform used for the 120 or so validation repertoires matched that of the 600 to 800 first-cohort repertoires, a later analysis reported.

Findings and limits, study-wide: The classifier reportedly diagnosed cytomegalovirus status with high sensitivity and specificity.

Separation from the roughly 700-subject first cohort characterized the roughly 110-subject validation cohort, to which the donors belonged. Generated by immunoSEQ multiplex PCR, the TCRdb table keeps only in-frame clones and is missing some. The sample holds about 240,000 clones, around nine tenths seen once. The V call is TRBV5-1, the J call TRBJ2-7; 9 bases align to TRBD1. This TCR came from a man in his late teens or twenties in good health and CMV-seronegative. The sequencing sample was made of PBMCs. The CDR3 reads CASSLRQGVYEQYF. The CDR3 DNA reads TGCGCCAGCAGCTTACGACAGGGGGTCTACGAGCAGTACTTC.